This paragraph covers one T cell receptor (beta chain) sequence. There are many counts of this clonotype. Its specific antigen is unknown. Qualities for individual bases were not recorded, and no much larger clone is one base off. The treatment or condition label, read with the paper, signifies: live attenuated yellow fever vaccine strain. PBMCs were isolated from peripheral blood using a standard Ficoll-Paque protocol. Dynabeads CD4 and CD8 positive selection kits were used to isolate the CD4 and CD8 T-cell fractions. TriZol was used to extract RNA from bulk PBMCs, CD4 and CD8 fractions, and dextramer-positive and dextramer-negative fractions. Between the V and J ends, shortened by 7 bases and 7 bases respectively, the junction contains 14 bases. The CDR3, from cysteine to phenylalanine, totals 13 residues. Kept here is only the CDR3 DNA, which spans 39 bases and is read in frame from base 1. This sample is drawn from a study of T cells after yellow fever vaccination (dated by TCRdb to the late 2010s). About the study as a whole: Libraries from fractions with low cell numbers were prepared with the SMART-Seq v4 Ultra Low Input RNA kit. Bulk PBMC replicates and cell subsets were isolated from blood drawn at multiple timepoints before and after both primary and secondary immunization. To follow T-cell clones before and after primary and booster YFV17D yellow fever vaccination, bulk TCR alpha and beta repertoires were sequenced over time. Two healthy male donors made up the cohort, one aged 18 to 30 years and the other aged 30 to 40 years. Overall study outcomes, separate from this receptor: Because abundant contaminating clonotypes from the bulk population could be contained in FACS-sorted repertoires, computational filtering was required. A small fraction of clonotypes showed up in both the CD4 and CD8 compartments, probably as a result of convergent recombination. Because the study included only a couple of donors, the extent to which the findings can be generalized is limited. The secondary T-cell response was weaker than the primary response but faster, peaking on day 5 instead of day 15. Most clones expanded after primary vaccination (almost 97% of CD4 and around 88% of CD8) were re-detected after the booster, suggesting that broad memory maintenance occurred.

Sequencing used an Illumina NovaSeq 6000. TCR cDNA was made using 5'RACE template switching, a step that added a universal primer site and unique molecular identifiers. Priming of cDNA synthesis was performed from both the TCR alpha and TCR beta constant segments. Library amplification used two PCR steps, and the second PCR step added sample barcodes and sequencing adapters. Sequencing of the libraries was done on either Illumina HiSeq 2500 (2x100 bp) or NovaSeq (2x150 bp). As for the authors' bioinformatics: MIGEC was used to demultiplex reads and collapse the reads into UMI consensus sequences, and MiXCR was used for V(D)J alignment. Using edgeR on replicate PBMC samples, clonotypes were called vaccine-responding if FDR was below 0.01 and the log2 fold change was above 5 up to day 15. Each bulk clonotype was labeled CD4 or CD8 based on which sequenced repertoire, CD4 or CD8, contained the clonotype at higher abundance. The raw public reads went through TCRdb reprocessing: fastp at Q25, MiXCR clone calling, in-frame beta chains kept. Records with the same CDR3 protein are collapsed into one entry carrying the most frequent genes and DNA. TCRdb assigned the V and J calls; the authors' analysis was not used. This sample holds some 200,000 distinct CDR3 sequences; 2.5% to 3.5% were observed only once. The ten largest clones take up roughly 3.2% of the sample.

The V gene is TRBV12-3 or TRBV12-4 and the J gene is TRBJ1-5, with TRBD1 tentatively as D gene (5 bases match). The clonotype originates from a man younger than 35 who received the YFV17D yellow fever vaccine. The source was CD4+ T cells sorted from PBMCs, collected 10 days after the yellow fever booster vaccination. The CDR3 region has the sequence CASTRAGLQPQHF. The sequenced DNA is TGTGCCAGCACTCGGGCAGGGTTACAGCCCCAGCATTTT.